The next 22 T cell receptor beta chains were all read from a single sample in a study of CD8 T cells in ankylosing spondylitis. TCRdb processed the 5' RACE reads anew with MiXCR; each CDR3 protein has one entry. The sample carries approximately 130,000 distinct CDR3 sequences, over 7% recorded once. Sequenced sample: blood, either unsorted or a sorted T cell fraction (not recorded which). These receptor sequences come from a male donor with ankylosing spondylitis or in good health (not recorded which).

The sample holds many counts of this clonotype. This sequence joins TRBV7-9 and TRBJ2-7; the match to TRBD1 covers 9 bases. Trimming at V came to 4 bases and at J to 5 bases, leaving 15 bases not matched to a gene. Germline lookup yields CDR1 SEHNR and CDR2 FQNEAQ (reference sequence). This CDR3 comprises 17 residues. The CDR3 protein is CASSSKRTGVISDEQYF. The CDR3 DNA follows: TGTGCCAGCAGCTCAAAGCGGACAGGGGTTATTTCTGACGAGCAGTACTTC. Full variable domain (outside the CDR3, taken from reference TRBV7-9 and TRBJ2-7): DTGVSQNPRHKITKRGQNVTFRCDPISEHNRLYWYRQTLGQGPEFLTYFQNEAQLEKSRLLSDRFSAERPKGSFSTLEIQRTEQGDSAMYLCASSSKRTGVISDEQYFGPGTRLTVT.

This clonotype has just a few counts. Relative to the germline gene, one junction end is altered; a read error may explain this. The CDR3 here is CATSRGDFGANGLTF. As DNA, the CDR3 is TGTGCCACCAGCAGAGGAGATTTCGGGGCCAACGGCCTGACTTTC. This chain connects TRBV15 to TRBJ2-6, with D possibly being TRBD1 or TRBD2 (5 bases each). The CDR3 extends over 15 amino acids. The germline V gene encodes CDR1 LNHNV and CDR2 YYDKDF (reference sequence). The variable domain in full, completed from reference TRBV15 and TRBJ2-6, reads DAMVIQNPRYQVTQFGKPVTLSCSQTLNHNVMYWYQQKSSQAPKLLFHYYDKDFNNEADTPDNFQSRRPNTSFCFLDIRSPGLGDTAMYLCATSRGDFGANGLTFGAGSRLTVL.

In its sample, this clonotype was seen many times. The chain joins TRBV3-1 to TRBJ2-1; D possibly corresponds to TRBD2 (5 bases). In germline, CDR1 is LGHDT, CDR2 YNNKEL (reference sequence). This CDR3 has 15 residues. Between the trimmed V and J ends, which lost 1 base and 9 bases, there was a span of 16 bases. As DNA, the CDR3 is TGTGCCAGCAGCCAAGGGGGAGTCGGCGTCGGTGAGCAGTTCTTC. Its translation is CASSQGGVGVGEQFF.

This clonotype was seen a handful of times. The chain combines TRBV21-1 with TRBJ2-1; the table gives TRBD2 as D, unverified against the DNA. TRBV21-1 is listed as a pseudogene. The CDR3 length is 14 residues. CDR3 coding DNA: TGTGCCAGCAGCAAAGCTACTGGGAGTCATGAGCAGTTCTTC. Protein sequence: CASSKATGSHEQFF.

This clonotype was seen at least ten times. V gene TRBV28 combines with J gene TRBJ1-2, with 9 bases fitting TRBD1. Germline CDR1 reads MDHEN; CDR2 reads SYDVKM. V shed 7 bases and J 7 bases; nucleotides not matched to a gene: 16. This CDR3 is built from 16 residues. This CDR3 is CASIDLTGTGIGGYTF. Here the CDR3 DNA reads TGTGCCAGCATTGATCTAACCGGGACAGGGATCGGTGGCTACACCTTC.

In this sample, this clonotype turned up many times. The chain employs TRBV10-3 and TRBJ2-7, with a weak D call TRBD1 (5 bases). Trimming removed 2 bases at V and 2 bases at J, with 22 bases between. CDR3 length: 18 residues. The germline V gene has CDR1 ENHRY and CDR2 SYGVKD. The CDR3 protein is CAISEGARRSEAPYEQYF. In DNA form, the CDR3 reads TGTGCCATCAGTGAGGGGGCCAGACGCTCCGAAGCCCCCTACGAGCAGTACTTC.

The chain has TRBV7-2 and TRBJ2-4; TRBD2 aligns across 7 bases. This CDR3 is built from 15 residues. Germline V gives CDR1 SGHTA, CDR2 FQGNSA. V was pared by 5 bases and J by 9 bases, with 13 bases of the junction left unmatched. CDR3: CASSPRGAGASIQYF. For the CDR3, the DNA is TGTGCCAGCAGCCCAAGGGGCGCGGGAGCTAGCATTCAGTACTTC.

This clonotype was counted at least ten times. The V and J genes are TRBV29-1 and TRBJ1-1; unclear D gene. Germline lookup yields CDR1 SQVTM and CDR2 ANQGSEA. The V end was cut by 7 bases, the J end by 4 bases, with 13 bases between. There are 12 residues in the CDR3. Here the CDR3 reads CSAVLSGTEAFF. The CDR3 DNA reads as TGCAGCGCCGTATTGTCCGGCACTGAAGCTTTCTTT.

This clonotype appeared once. The V gene is TRBV28, the J gene TRBJ2-7; no clear D. Trimming stripped 1 base from V and 2 bases from J, with 12 bases between. This CDR3 has 15 residues. Germline V lookup: CDR1 MDHEN, CDR2 SYDVKM. This CDR3 is CASSLSQTGAYEQYF. In DNA, the CDR3 is TGTGCCAGCAGTTTATCCCAAACCGGCGCCTACGAGCAGTACTTC.

This clonotype was counted only a few times. The chain combines TRBV5-1 with TRBJ2-5; TRBD1 matches at 10 bases. The trim removed 3 bases at V and 4 bases at J, leaving 6 bases unmatched. Germline loops: CDR1 SGHRS, CDR2 YFSETQ. The length of the CDR3 is 15 residues. In DNA, the CDR3 is TGCGCCAGCAGCTGGGGACAGGGGAAGCGAGAGACCCAGTACTTC. It specifies CASSWGQGKRETQYF.

For this clonotype: A much larger clone lies one base from this, so it may be a read error. The chain carries TRBV20-1 and TRBJ2-7; no clear D gene. Germline V gene lookup returns CDR1 DFQATT and CDR2 SNEGSKA (reference sequence). This CDR3 comprises 12 residues. Trimming shortened V by 4 bases and J by 3 bases, and 10 bases separated the two germline ends. The CDR3 sequence is CSATRLNYEQYF. In DNA form, the CDR3 reads TGCAGTGCTACTCGACTTAACTACGAGCAGTACTTC.

This clonotype was picked up a small number of times. The gene calls are TRBV7-2 and TRBJ2-5; TRBD2 matches at 13 bases. CDR1 and CDR2 (germline): SGHTA, FQGNSA. The length of the CDR3 is 16 residues. V lost 1 base and J lost 2; bases outside the gene matches: 1. CDR3 sequence: CASSLGGLAGQETQYF. DNA for the CDR3: TGTGCCAGCAGCTTAGGGGGACTAGCGGGGCAAGAGACCCAGTACTTC.

This clonotype was seen at least ten times. In DNA form, the CDR3 reads TGTGCCAGCAGCCTGCTTATTTCCACCGGGGAGCTGTTTTTT. Translation: CASSLLISTGELFF. The chain links TRBV4-2 to TRBJ2-2; D not resolved. Between the trimmed V and J ends, which lost 4 bases and 4 bases, there was a span of 10 bases. The CDR3 is 14 residues long. Germline values: CDR1 LGHNA, CDR2 YNFKEQ.

A few counts support this clonotype. The chain uses TRBV12-3 or TRBV12-4 and TRBJ1-1, with D possibly matching TRBD1 (5 bases). The V gene lost 2 bases and the J gene lost 3 bases, with 7 bases spanning the gap. This CDR3 is built from 13 residues. This chain's CDR3 is CASSLPGDTEAFF. Written as DNA, the CDR3 is TGTGCCAGCAGTTTACCGGGGGACACTGAAGCTTTCTTT.

This clonotype came up many times. The chain couples TRBV30 to TRBJ2-5; D unresolved. Trimming shortened V by 0 bases and J by 1 base, and 6 bases separated the two germline ends. This CDR3 spans 13 amino acids. Per germline, CDR1 GTSNPN and CDR2 SVGIG (reference sequence). The CDR3 DNA follows: TGTGCCTGGAGTGTAGCCTTCCAAGAGACCCAGTACTTC. Protein: CAWSVAFQETQYF.

Points on this clonotype: This may be a read error, as it is one base from a much larger clone. V usage is TRBV25-1 and J usage is TRBJ2-1; TRBD1 aligns across 8 bases. After removal of 4 bases from V and 3 bases from J, the junction contained 11 bases not matched to a gene. Germline CDR1 reads MGHDK; CDR2 reads SYGVNS. The CDR3 covers 17 residues. Here the CDR3 DNA reads TGTGCCAGCAGTGGAGCCCCGACAGGGGAGTACTACAATGAGCAGTTCTTC. Its translation is CASSGAPTGEYYNEQFF.

This clonotype was counted a few times. With a much larger clone just one base away, this may be a read error. J is TRBJ1-3 and V is TRBV20-1; TRBD1 agrees at 9 bases. J was trimmed by 11 bases and V by 3 bases; bases with no gene match: 11. This CDR3 is built from 14 residues. CDR1 and CDR2 (germline): DFQATT, SNEGSKA (reference sequence). DNA of the CDR3: TGCAGTGCTAGGCGTCGGGGACAGGGAGACCCCATATATTTT. This sequence encodes CSARRRGQGDPIYF.

In this sample, this clonotype turned up many times. The V and J genes are TRBV4-3 and TRBJ2-1, with a possible D match to TRBD2 (6 bases). The length of the CDR3 is 15 residues. Germline values: CDR1 LGHNA, CDR2 YSLEER. V was clipped by 0 bases and J by 4 bases, with 10 bases between them. This CDR3 reads CASSQERGLYNEQFF. CDR3 coding DNA: TGCGCCAGCAGCCAAGAGAGGGGACTTTACAATGAGCAGTTCTTC.

This clonotype was observed at least ten times. The rearrangement links TRBV6-6 to TRBJ2-5; possibly TRBD2 for D (5 bases). The CDR3 is made up of 12 amino acids. Germline values: CDR1 MNHNY, CDR2 SVGAGI (reference sequence). The V and J ends lost 7 bases and 9 bases respectively, with 15 bases between them. The chain's CDR3 is CASTGSSVSQYF. In DNA form, the CDR3 reads TGTGCCAGCACGGGGAGTAGCGTTTCCCAGTACTTC.

This clonotype was recorded a few times. The rearrangement uses TRBV6-2 or TRBV6-3 and TRBJ2-1, with a possible D match to TRBD1 (6 bases). This CDR3 is 15 amino acids long. V shed 7 bases and J shed 4 bases, with 17 bases lying between them. The germline V gene encodes CDR1 MNHEY and CDR2 SVGEGT. The CDR3: CASNRDWTVYNEQFF. In DNA, the CDR3 is TGTGCCAGCAATCGTGATTGGACAGTTTACAATGAGCAGTTCTTC.

The gene calls are TRBV19 and TRBJ2-1; weak D call: TRBD1 (5 bases). From germline, CDR1 is LNHDA and CDR2 SQIVND (reference sequence). Trimming removed 7 bases at V and 2 bases at J, with 9 bases between. The CDR3 is 13 residues long. DNA of the CDR3: TGTGCCAGTATGCAGGGAACCTACAATGAGCAGTTCTTC. Its translation: CASMQGTYNEQFF.

This clonotype was observed at least ten times. The chain recombines TRBV5-1 with TRBJ2-2, with 10 positions matching TRBD1. Germline trimming cut 3 bases from V and 4 bases from J; bases unmatched to any gene: 3. The germline V gene encodes CDR1 SGHRS and CDR2 YFSETQ. This CDR3 has 15 amino acids. DNA for the CDR3: TGCGCCAGCAGCTCTCGACAGGGGGCCACCGGGGAGCTGTTTTTT. Its protein product is CASSSRQGATGELFF. The full variable domain, in which reference TRBV5-1 and TRBJ2-2 provide the parts outside the CDR3, is KAGVTQTPRYLIKTRGQQVTLSCSPISGHRSVSWYQQTPGQGLQFLFEYFSETQRNKGNFPGRFSGRQFSNSRSEMNVSTLELGDSALYLCASSSRQGATGELFFGEGSRLTVL.